The 7 T cell receptor beta chains below were found in one sample sequenced in a study of CDR3 diversity in severe acne. TCRdb re-derived calls from the PCR reads in MiXCR, one entry per CDR3 protein. This table holds more than 80,000 distinct CDR3 sequences, approximately 49% found once. The sequenced sample consisted of blood. The origin of the receptors is a male donor with severe acne vulgaris.

This clonotype has a count of ten or more. The chain carries TRBV27 and TRBJ2-1; no clear D gene. The CDR3 length is 13 residues. V gave up 4 bases and J gave up 5 bases, with 9 bases separating them. In germline, CDR1 is MNHEY, CDR2 SMNVEV (reference sequence). In nucleotides, the CDR3 is TGTGCCAGCAGTTCAGACACACACAATGAGCAGTTCTTC. Translation: CASSSDTHNEQFF.

This clonotype came up many times. The J gene is TRBJ2-7, the V gene TRBV6-2 or TRBV6-3; tentatively, D is TRBD1 (6 bases). The CDR3 length is 13 residues. CDR1 is MNHEY, CDR2 SVGEGT, per germline. Trimming stripped 10 bases from V and 2 bases from J, with 15 bases between. The CDR3 DNA reads as TGTGCCACCGCGGCTTGGACAGCCTACGAGCAGTACTTC. Translation: CATAAWTAYEQYF.

This clonotype was counted at least ten times. This CDR3 reads CSVTGTGGFSDTEAFF. CDR3 DNA: TGCAGCGTTACCGGGACAGGGGGTTTTTCGGACACTGAAGCTTTCTTT. This chain uses TRBV29-1 with TRBJ1-1, with 11 bases that match TRBD1. The germline V gene encodes CDR1 SQVTM and CDR2 ANQGSEA. V trimming: 5 bases; J trimming: 3 bases; junction bases outside the gene matches: 11. CDR3 length: 16 residues.

About this clonotype: A read error may explain this, as a much larger clone is one base away. The chain links TRBV20-1 to TRBJ1-5; D may be TRBD1 (6 bases). Germline V gives CDR1 DFQATT, CDR2 SNEGSKA (reference sequence). The CDR3 spans 13 residues. CDR3 nucleotide sequence: TGCGGTGCTAGAGCTTCAGGGGCTCAGCCCCAGCATTTT. Its protein product is CGARASGAQPQHF.

The chain recombines TRBV25-1 with TRBJ1-2; 7 bases align to TRBD1. The trim removed 6 bases at V and 4 bases at J, leaving 8 bases unmatched. The CDR3 has 14 residues. The V gene's germline CDR1 is MGHDK and CDR2 SYGVNS. CDR3 DNA: TGTGCCAGCAGGACAGGGACGGGCCCCTATGGCTACACCTTC. It codes for CASRTGTGPYGYTF.

The genes are TRBV19 and TRBJ1-2; D not certain. This CDR3 spans 13 amino acids. CDR1 is LNHDA and CDR2 is SQIVND in the germline V gene (reference sequence). The CDR3 loop reads CASGPGAGDGYTF. The CDR3 bases are TGTGCGTCCGGTCCGGGAGCAGGAGATGGCTACACCTTC.

This clonotype is judged medium-sized. The chain couples TRBV7-6 to TRBJ2-7; possible D gene TRBD2, 6 bases. Germline assignment: CDR1 SGHVS and CDR2 FNYEAQ. The CDR3 has 13 amino acids. Trimming pared 8 bases from V and 2 bases from J, leaving 13 bases between. The CDR3 sequence: CASGPGGPYEQYF. The DNA of the CDR3 is TGTGCCAGCGGGCCCGGGGGTCCCTACGAGCAGTACTTC. Full variable domain (missing parts from reference TRBV7-6 and TRBJ2-7): GAGVSQSPRYKVTKRGQDVALRCDPISGHVSLYWYRQALGQGPEFLTYFNYEAQQDKSGLPNDRFSAERPEGSISTLTIQRTEQRDSAMYRCASGPGGPYEQYFGPGTRLTVT.